These T cell receptor beta chains were read from a single sample in a study of cytomegalovirus exposure and HLA in healthy donors. Generated by immunoSEQ multiplex PCR, the TCRdb table keeps only in-frame clones and is missing some. The sample yields 150,000 to 160,000 clones, approximately 80% seen once. Sample: PBMCs. These receptors came from a man aged 25-45 years in good health and CMV-seropositive. CDR3s include the opening cysteine and the closing phenylalanine or tryptophan. A D gene is named only where the DNA matches it firmly. Rows give clone size only sometimes, using once, few, many, or a class for an expanded clone.

>TRBJ2-1|TRBV15|-|-
TGTGCCACCAGCAGAGATAGGCAGGGGTATGAGCAGTTCTTC
CATSRDRQGYEQFF
>TRBJ2-1|TRBV2|TRBD1|few
TGTGCCAGCAGTGAAAGGGCGCCGGGACAGGGAAAAGATGAGCAGTTCTTC
CASSERAPGQGKDEQFF
>TRBJ1-4|TRBV7-2|TRBD1|-
TGTGCCAGCAGTCGGGACAGGGATGAAAAACTGTTTTTT
CASSRDRDEKLFF
>TRBJ2-2|TRBV19|TRBD2|-
TGTGCCACGAACGGGAGGGTAGACACCGGGGAGCTGTTTTTT
CATNGRVDTGELFF
>TRBJ1-5|TRBV27|-|-
TGTGCCAGCGGGGGGGCCCATCAGCCCCAGCATTTT
CASGGAHQPQHF
>TRBJ1-1|TRBV2|-|-
TGTGCCAGCAGGTACAGGGTTCTAGACGCTGAAGCTTTCTTT
CASRYRVLDAEAFF
>TRBJ2-7|TRBV18|TRBD1|-
TGTGCCAGCTCACCACCGACAGGGGGCTACGAGCAGTACTTC
CASSPPTGGYEQYF
>TRBJ2-7|TRBV6-5|TRBD2|few
TGTGCCAGCAGTCCACTAGCGGGATCTTCCTACGAGCAGTACTTC
CASSPLAGSSYEQYF
>TRBJ2-1|TRBV4-2|-|few
TGTGCCAGCAGCCAAGCGGCCGGGATATACAATGAGCAGTTCTTC
CASSQAAGIYNEQFF
>TRBJ2-2|TRBV28|-|-
TGTGCCAGCAGTTTAATCTATGGTACGGGGACCGGGGAGCTGTTTTTT
CASSLIYGTGTGELFF
>TRBJ2-7|TRBV4-2|TRBD1|-
TGTGCCAGCAGCCAAGAATGGCAGGGGGCTTACGAGCAGTACTTC
CASSQEWQGAYEQYF
>TRBJ2-1|TRBV9|-|-
TGTGCCAGCAGCGGTGACCATCAGGGGGAGCAGTTCTTC
CASSGDHQGEQFF
>TRBJ2-2|TRBV6-5|TRBD1|-
TGTGCCAGCAGATCGGGACAGCCGAACACCGGGGAGCTGTTTTTT
CASRSGQPNTGELFF
>TRBJ2-1|TRBV13|-|few
TGTGCCAGCAGCACCCGGCTGGGCGAGTACAATGAGCAGTTCTTC
CASSTRLGEYNEQFF
>TRBJ2-7|TRBV21-1|-|few
TGTGCCAGCAGCAACTGCCAGGGGGGCTACGACGAGCAGTACTTC
CASSNCQGGYDEQYF
>TRBJ2-3|TRBV5-8|-|-
TGTGCCAGCAGCTTGGCAGGGGTCAGCACAGATACGCAGTATTTT
CASSLAGVSTDTQYF
>TRBJ1-4|TRBV28|-|once
TGTGCCAGCAGTCCGCTAGGGGCGGCAACTAATGAAAAACTGTTTTTT
CASSPLGAATNEKLFF
>TRBJ2-7|TRBV28|TRBD2|-
TGTCGGACGGCCCAGAGAGCGGGAGGTGTATACGAGCAGTACTTC
CRTAQRAGGVYEQYF
>TRBJ2-2|TRBV9|-|-
TGTGCCAGCAGCGCAAGCGACACCGGGGAGCTGTTTTTT
CASSASDTGELFF
>TRBJ2-7|TRBV6-5|TRBD2|-
TGTGCCAGCAGTTCCCCGTGGGCGGGAGGTATCTACGAGCAGTACTTC
CASSSPWAGGIYEQYF
>TRBJ2-1|TRBV7-9|-|once
TGTGCCAGCAGCCGGGACTCTAACAATGAGCAGTTCTTC
CASSRDSNNEQFF
>TRBJ2-3|TRBV21-1|-|-
TGTGCCAACCAACATACGAGGGGGCGGACAGATACGCAGTATTTT
CANQHTRGRTDTQYF
>TRBJ2-7|TRBV29-1|TRBD2|few
TGCAGCGTTGCCACCGGACTAGCGGGCAAGCAGTACTTC
CSVATGLAGKQYF
>TRBJ2-7|TRBV9|TRBD2|-
TGTGCCAGCAGCGTAGGAGAGGGACTAGCATACGAGCAGTACTTC
CASSVGEGLAYEQYF
>TRBJ1-2|TRBV19|-|few
TGTGCCAGTAGGAGGGACACTGGGGACTATGGCTACACCTTC
CASRRDTGDYGYTF
>TRBJ2-5|TRBV28|-|-
TGTGCCAGCAGCTTACAGGGTCTAGGGACCCAGTACTTC
CASSLQGLGTQYF
>TRBJ2-7|TRBV5-1|-|-
TGCGCCAGCAGCTTGGGGCGGGCATCCTACGAGCAGTACTTC
CASSLGRASYEQYF
>TRBJ1-5|TRBV7-8|TRBD1|once
TGTGCCAGCAGCTTAGAAGGGACAGGGTCTCAGCCCCAGCATTTT
CASSLEGTGSQPQHF
>TRBJ2-7|TRBV7-2|TRBD2|-
TGTGCCAGCAGCTTAGAGGGACTAGCGGGAGTCTACGAGCAGTACTTC
CASSLEGLAGVYEQYF
>TRBJ1-2|TRBV19|TRBD1|-
TGTGCCAGTAGTATGAACGGCAGGGGGAATGGCTACACCTTC
CASSMNGRGNGYTF
>TRBJ2-7|TRBV28|TRBD1|-
TGTGCCAGCAACCCTGGACAGGGGGTTGACGAGCAGTACTTC
CASNPGQGVDEQYF
>TRBJ2-7|TRBV5-1|-|-
TGCGCCAGCAGCTTGGCTCGGTTCCCCTACGAGCAGTACTTC
CASSLARFPYEQYF
>TRBJ1-4|TRBV7-9|TRBD1|-
TGTGCCAGCAGCTTAGCGACCGGGACAGGGATTGAAAAACTGTTTTTT
CASSLATGTGIEKLFF
>TRBJ2-7|TRBV5-3|TRBD2|-
TGTGCCAGCAGCCCAGGACTAGCGGGAGAAAACGAGCAGTACTTC
CASSPGLAGENEQYF
>TRBJ2-3|TRBV15|TRBD1|once
TGTGCCACCAGTCCGGGACAGGACACAGATACGCAGTATTTT
CATSPGQDTDTQYF
>TRBJ1-1|TRBV6-5|-|-
TGTGCCAGCAGTAAACAAACAGGGGAAGCTTTCTTT
CASSKQTGEAFF
>TRBJ2-7|TRBV6-1|-|-
TGTGCCAGCAGTGAGTGGCAAAGCTACGAGCAGTACTTC
CASSEWQSYEQYF
>TRBJ1-1|TRBV6-5|TRBD1|-
TGTGCCAGCAGTTCGCAGACAGGGGCCTTTGAAGCTTTCTTT
CASSSQTGAFEAFF
>TRBJ2-7|TRBV11-2|-|-
TGTGCCAGCAGCTTAGATCCCCAGTTTGGGTACTTC
CASSLDPQFGYF
>TRBJ2-4|TRBV29-1|TRBD2|-
TGCAGCGTTGCAGCGGGAGAGCAAAACATTCAGTACTTC
CSVAAGEQNIQYF
>TRBJ2-7|TRBV27|-|-
TGTGCCAGCAGTCTCGCCTCAGGGTACGAGCAGTACTTC
CASSLASGYEQYF
>TRBJ1-5|TRBV29-1|TRBD1|-
TGCAGCGTTGGACAGGGGGGCAATCAGCCCCAGCATTTT
CSVGQGGNQPQHF
>TRBJ2-1|TRBV7-3|TRBD2|once
TGTGCCAGCAGCCCAGGGGGGACTAGCGGGCTCAATGAGCAGTTCTTC
CASSPGGTSGLNEQFF
>TRBJ2-3|TRBV5-5|-|-
TGTGCCAGCAGGGGCCGAGGGGGAGAGACAGATACGCAGTATTTT
CASRGRGGETDTQYF
>TRBJ1-5|TRBV6-6|-|-
TGTGCCAGCAGTTACGAAGGCGAGCGGGGGCCCCAGCATTTT
CASSYEGERGPQHF
>TRBJ1-5|TRBV19|TRBD1|-
TGTGCCAGTAGGGGACAGGGGATGAGCAATCAGCCCCAGCATTTT
CASRGQGMSNQPQHF
>TRBJ1-2|TRBV11-2|-|-
TGTGCCAGCAGCTTAGCCCCCGGGGGGCTTATCTATGGCTACACCTTC
CASSLAPGGLIYGYTF